This T cell receptor beta chain derives from a study of cytomegalovirus exposure and HLA in healthy donors. Study conclusions and caveats: The authors enumerated around 150 TCR beta chains as linked to cytomegalovirus. One later analysis, an examination of the 100 to 150 validation repertoires, found that first-cohort TCR clusters tended to co-occur in them. Rare sequences made up most TCRs, while some public TCRs were found in many donors.

With regard to this clone: Its specificity is unknown.

Germline V lookup: CDR1 SGHRS, CDR2 YFSETQ. J gave up 7 bases and V 0 bases, and 8 bases lay outside the gene matches. This CDR3 comprises 15 residues. Profiled with immunoSEQ multiplex PCR; TCRdb holds only in-frame clones, not every one. The table has about 160,000 clones, roughly 89% seen once. The source of this sequence is a man aged 18 to 30 in good health and CMV-seropositive. The V call is TRBV5-1, the J call TRBJ1-2, with TRBD1 identical over 8 bases. Sequences were obtained from PBMCs. The CDR3 nucleotides read TGCGCCAGCAGCTTGGCGGAGACAGGGGCATCTGGCTACACCTTC. Its translation: CASSLAETGASGYTF.